This entry lists 18 T cell receptor beta chains sequenced from one sample in a study of blood T cell repertoires in COVID-19. Here immunoSEQ multiplex PCR was the method, and the copy in TCRdb shows in-frame clones only, minus some. The sample yields 150,000 to 200,000 clones, roughly nine tenths seen once. The sequenced material came from peripheral blood. The receptor source for this set is a woman aged 55 to 70 with COVID-19, enrolled during active disease.

The chain uses TRBV9 and TRBJ1-1; possible D gene TRBD1, 6 bases. Per germline, CDR1 SGDLS and CDR2 YYNGEE. V lost 3 bases and J 4 bases, leaving 19 bases between the germline ends. The CDR3 has 16 residues. The CDR3 nucleotides read TGTGCCAGCAGCGCATTAACAGGGTATGGAGGCACTGAAGCTTTCTTT. Residues: CASSALTGYGGTEAFF.

A few counts support this clone. This chain links TRBV11-2 with TRBJ2-3; D possibly corresponds to TRBD2 (5 bases). CDR1 and CDR2 (germline): SGHAT, FQNNGV. The CDR3 extends over 15 amino acids. V was trimmed by 5 bases and J by 4 bases, leaving 16 bases between them. The CDR3 DNA sequence: TGTGCCAGCAGCCTCGGACTCCGAATGGCAGATACGCAGTATTTT. Translating gives CASSLGLRMADTQYF.

The V call is TRBV7-3, the J call TRBJ2-6, with 7 bases lining up with TRBD1. The germline V gene encodes CDR1 SGHTA and CDR2 FQGTGA. The trim removed 4 bases at V and 4 bases at J, leaving 7 bases unmatched. This CDR3 has 16 residues. DNA for the CDR3: TGTGCCAGCAGCTCGAACAGGGGTTCGGGGGCCAACGTCCTGACTTTC. Residues: CASSSNRGSGANVLTF. Supplemented by reference TRBV7-3 and TRBJ2-6, the full variable domain reads GAGVSQTPSNKVTEKGKYVELRCDPISGHTALYWYRQSLGQGPEFLIYFQGTGAADDSGLPNDRFFAVRPEGSVSTLKIQRTERGDSAVYLCASSSNRGSGANVLTFGAGSRLTVL.

The V call is TRBV6-6, the J call TRBJ1-1; a weak D match, TRBD1 (6 bases). V was clipped by 2 bases and J by 1 base, with 11 bases between them. Germline V lookup: CDR1 MNHNY, CDR2 SVGAGI (reference sequence). The CDR3 contains 15 residues. The CDR3, as DNA: TGTGCCAGCAGTTACCCCGAACAGGGGAACACTGAAGCTTTCTTT. It translates to CASSYPEQGNTEAFF.

This chain joins TRBV6-6 and TRBJ2-7; the match to TRBD2 covers 10 bases. CDR3 length: 15 amino acids. Losses at the gene ends were 5 bases for V and 7 bases for J; bases not matched to a gene: 11. Per the germline V gene, CDR1 is MNHNY and CDR2 is SVGAGI (reference sequence). CDR3 nucleotides: TGTGCCAGCAGTCCGGGACTAGCGTCCCTAGGGGAGCAGTACTTC. Its translation is CASSPGLASLGEQYF.

V gene TRBV7-9 combines with J gene TRBJ2-5; D is perhaps TRBD1 (5 bases). The CDR3 is 14 residues long. Germline V lookup: CDR1 SEHNR, CDR2 FQNEAQ (reference sequence). Trimming removed 6 bases from V and 6 bases from J, with 17 bases in between. CDR3 region: CASRPDSPTKTQYF. The DNA of the CDR3 is TGTGCCAGCAGACCAGACAGCCCTACTAAGACCCAGTACTTC.

The chain links TRBV10-1 to TRBJ2-2, with TRBD2 identical over 10 bases. This CDR3 has 15 residues. With V trimmed by 6 bases and J by 4 bases, 5 bases remained unmatched. Germline assignment: CDR1 WNHNN and CDR2 SYGVQD (reference sequence). CDR3 nucleotides: TGCGCCAGCAGCTCTTCTAGCGGGAGCACCGGGGAGCTGTTTTTT. Protein: CASSSSSGSTGELFF.

The chain employs TRBV7-2 and TRBJ2-1; 7 bases line up with TRBD2. The junction had 4 bases not matched to a gene; V was cut back by 4 bases and J by 4 bases. Germline CDR1 and CDR2: SGHTA and FQGNSA. The length of the CDR3 is 14 residues. CDR3: CASSSAGLYNEQFF. CDR3 DNA: TGTGCCAGCAGCTCGGCGGGACTATACAATGAGCAGTTCTTC. Drawing the rest from reference TRBV7-2 and TRBJ2-1, the complete variable domain is GAGVSQSPSNKVTEKGKDVELRCDPISGHTALYWYRQSLGQGLEFLIYFQGNSAPDKSGLPSDRFSAERTGGSVSTLTIQRTQQEDSAVYLCASSSAGLYNEQFFGPGTRLTVL.

This clone was seen more than once but under ten times. The chain employs TRBV30 and TRBJ1-6; D is undetermined. CDR1 and CDR2 (germline): GTSNPN, SVGIG (reference sequence). This CDR3 comprises 16 residues. Trimming removed 0 bases at V and 9 bases at J, with 18 bases between. The DNA of the CDR3 is TGTGCCTGGAGTGTACTTCCGGGTTTGGGTTCTTCACCCCTCCACTTT. It yields the protein CAWSVLPGLGSSPLHF.

This clone is a singleton in its sample. The chain has TRBV2 and TRBJ2-7; TRBD2 agrees at 9 bases. This CDR3 region has 14 residues. Per the germline V gene, CDR1 is SNHLY and CDR2 is FYNNEI. Trimming at V came to 7 bases and at J to 3 bases, leaving 7 bases not matched to a gene. DNA of the CDR3: TGTGCCAGCACCCGGACTAGCGCTAACTACGAGCAGTACTTC. Translation: CASTRTSANYEQYF.

The CDR3 region has the DNA TGTGCCAGCAGCGCAAACAGGGGGCAAGGCACAGATACGCAGTATTTT. Protein sequence: CASSANRGQGTDTQYF. The chain combines TRBV9 with TRBJ2-3; TRBD1 matches 9 bases. Germline V gene data show CDR1 as SGDLS and CDR2 as YYNGEE. The CDR3 contains 16 residues. J gave up 1 base and V 3 bases, and 6 bases lay outside the gene matches.

The chain has TRBV3-1 (or the pseudogene TRBV3-2) and TRBJ1-5; D uncertain. The germline V and J ends were trimmed by 0 bases and 4 bases, with 10 bases remaining between them. Germline CDR1 LGHDT, CDR2 YNNKEL (reference sequence). CDR3 length: 15 residues. The CDR3 sequence: CASSQDVRENQPQHF. CDR3 DNA sequence: TGTGCCAGCAGCCAAGATGTCCGGGAAAATCAGCCCCAGCATTTT.

This chain uses TRBV5-1 with TRBJ2-1; D may be TRBD1 (6 bases). V was cut by 5 bases and J by 7 bases, with 7 bases left in between. Per germline, CDR1 SGHRS and CDR2 YFSETQ. The CDR3 is 11 residues long. The CDR3 DNA reads TGCGCCAGCAGTCAGGGGAATGAGCAGTTCTTC. It yields the protein CASSQGNEQFF.

This chain connects TRBV4-2 to TRBJ1-4; D call uncertain. Per germline, CDR1 LGHNA and CDR2 YNFKEQ. The CDR3 is 19 amino acids. With 1 base removed from V and 8 bases from J, the gap between germline ends came to 26 bases. Here the CDR3 reads CASSQGRPGIGSGEEKLFF. The DNA for the CDR3 is TGTGCCAGCAGCCAAGGAAGGCCGGGCATTGGGAGCGGAGAAGAAAAACTGTTTTTT.

The gene calls are TRBV7-9 and TRBJ2-3, with D hard to call. The V end lost 3 bases, the J end lost 2 bases, and 12 bases lay between the germline ends. The germline gives CDR1 SEHNR, CDR2 FQNEAQ (reference sequence). CDR3 length: 15 residues. CDR3 DNA: TGTGCCAGCAGCTTCCGCCAGGTTCTCACAGATACGCAGTATTTT. It specifies CASSFRQVLTDTQYF.

This clone showed up just a few times. V usage is TRBV5-1 and J usage is TRBJ2-3; 10 bases match TRBD1. Per the germline V gene, CDR1 is SGHRS and CDR2 is YFSETQ. V gave up 4 bases and J gave up 4 bases; unmatched junction bases: 9. This CDR3 contains 16 residues. The CDR3 here is CASSTSGTGVSDTQYF. In DNA, the CDR3 is TGCGCCAGCAGCACTTCCGGGACAGGGGTCTCAGATACGCAGTATTTT.

Details on this clone: This sample includes further DNA sequences coding for the same CDR3. The chain uses TRBV5-4 and TRBJ1-6, with TRBD1 matching 10 bases. The trim removed 2 bases at V and 8 bases at J, leaving 1 base unmatched. This CDR3 comprises 14 residues. Germline V gene lookup returns CDR1 SGHNT and CDR2 YYREEE (reference sequence). The CDR3 DNA follows: TGTGCCAGCAGCTTCGGGACAGGGGATTCACCCCTCCACTTT. Amino acids: CASSFGTGDSPLHF.

The chain has TRBV6-1 and TRBJ1-2; the D is unclear. Germline CDR1 is MNHNS and CDR2 is SASEGT. V was shortened by 0 bases and J by 5 bases, with 10 bases between the two germline ends. The CDR3 has 14 amino acids. The CDR3 DNA follows: TGTGCCAGCAGTGAAGCGGGCGGGAAATATGGCTACACCTTC. As protein: CASSEAGGKYGYTF.